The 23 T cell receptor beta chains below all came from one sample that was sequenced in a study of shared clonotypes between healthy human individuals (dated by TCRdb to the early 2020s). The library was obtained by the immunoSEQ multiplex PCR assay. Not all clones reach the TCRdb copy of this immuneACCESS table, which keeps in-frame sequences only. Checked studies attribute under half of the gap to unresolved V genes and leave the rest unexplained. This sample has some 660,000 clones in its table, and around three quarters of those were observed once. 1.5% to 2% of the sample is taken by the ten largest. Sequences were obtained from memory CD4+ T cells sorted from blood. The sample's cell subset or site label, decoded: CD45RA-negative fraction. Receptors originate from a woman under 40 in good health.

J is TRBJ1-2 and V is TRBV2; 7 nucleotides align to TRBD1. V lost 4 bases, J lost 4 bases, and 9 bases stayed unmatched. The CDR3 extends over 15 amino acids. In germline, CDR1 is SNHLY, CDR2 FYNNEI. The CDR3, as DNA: TGTGCCAGCAGTGGACAGGGAACTCTCTTCTATGGCTACACCTTC. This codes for CASSGQGTLFYGYTF.

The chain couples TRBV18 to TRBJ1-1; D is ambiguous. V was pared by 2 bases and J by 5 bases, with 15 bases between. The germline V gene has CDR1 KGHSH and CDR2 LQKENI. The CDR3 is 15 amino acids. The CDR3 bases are TGTGCCAGCTCACCAGGAACCCTCCTGGGGACTGAAGCTTTCTTT. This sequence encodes CASSPGTLLGTEAFF.

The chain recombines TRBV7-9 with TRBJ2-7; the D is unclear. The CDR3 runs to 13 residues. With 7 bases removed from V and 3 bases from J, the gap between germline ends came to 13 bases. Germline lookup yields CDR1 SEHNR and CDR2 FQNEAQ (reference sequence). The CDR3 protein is CASTSFGVYEQYF. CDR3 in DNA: TGTGCCAGCACCTCATTTGGGGTCTACGAGCAGTACTTC.

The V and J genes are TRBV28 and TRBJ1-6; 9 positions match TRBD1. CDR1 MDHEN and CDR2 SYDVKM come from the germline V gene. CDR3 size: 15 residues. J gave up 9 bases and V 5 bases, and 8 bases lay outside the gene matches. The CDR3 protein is CASSGGTGLGSPLHF. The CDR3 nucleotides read TGTGCCAGCAGTGGGGGGACAGGGCTGGGTTCACCCCTCCACTTT.

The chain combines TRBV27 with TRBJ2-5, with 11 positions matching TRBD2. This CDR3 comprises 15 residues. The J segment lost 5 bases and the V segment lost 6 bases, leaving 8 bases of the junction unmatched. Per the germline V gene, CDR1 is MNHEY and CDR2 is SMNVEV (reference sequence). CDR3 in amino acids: CASRSGTSGWETQYF. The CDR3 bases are TGTGCCAGCAGGAGTGGGACTAGCGGTTGGGAGACCCAGTACTTC.

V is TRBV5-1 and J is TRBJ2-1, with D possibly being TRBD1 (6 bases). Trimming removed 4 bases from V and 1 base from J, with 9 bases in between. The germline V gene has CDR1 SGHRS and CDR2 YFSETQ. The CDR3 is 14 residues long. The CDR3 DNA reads TGCGCCAGCAGCGGAGGACAGTCCTACAATGAGCAGTTCTTC. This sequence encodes CASSGGQSYNEQFF.

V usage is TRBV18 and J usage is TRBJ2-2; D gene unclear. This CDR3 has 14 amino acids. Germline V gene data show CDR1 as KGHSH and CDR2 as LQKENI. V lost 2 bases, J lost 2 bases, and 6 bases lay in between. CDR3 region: CASSPSDNTGELFF. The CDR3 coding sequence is TGTGCCAGCTCACCATCGGACAACACCGGGGAGCTGTTTTTT. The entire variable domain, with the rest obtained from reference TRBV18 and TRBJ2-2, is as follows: NAGVMQNPRHLVRRRGQEARLRCSPMKGHSHVYWYRQLPEEGLKFMVYLQKENIIDESGMPKERFSAEFPKEGPSILRIQQVVRGDSAAYFCASSPSDNTGELFFGEGSRLTVL.

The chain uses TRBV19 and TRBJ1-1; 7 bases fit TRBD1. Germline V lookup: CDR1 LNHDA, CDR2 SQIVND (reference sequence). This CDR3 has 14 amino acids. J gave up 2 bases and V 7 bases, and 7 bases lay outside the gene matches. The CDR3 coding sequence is TGTGCCAGTACCGCGACAGGGCGAAACACTGAAGCTTTCTTT. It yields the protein CASTATGRNTEAFF.

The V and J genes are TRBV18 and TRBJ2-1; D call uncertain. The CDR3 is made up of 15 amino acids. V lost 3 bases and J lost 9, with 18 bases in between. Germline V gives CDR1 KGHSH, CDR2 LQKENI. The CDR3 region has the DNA TGTGCCAGCTCACCGTCTAGGGCCTATAGTAGTGAGCAGTTCTTC. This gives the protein CASSPSRAYSSEQFF.

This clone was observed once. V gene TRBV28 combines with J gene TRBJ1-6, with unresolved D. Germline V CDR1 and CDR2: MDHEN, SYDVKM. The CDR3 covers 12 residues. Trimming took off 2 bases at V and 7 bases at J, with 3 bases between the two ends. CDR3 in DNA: TGTGCCAGCAGTTTAAGGAATTCACCCCTCCACTTT. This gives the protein CASSLRNSPLHF.

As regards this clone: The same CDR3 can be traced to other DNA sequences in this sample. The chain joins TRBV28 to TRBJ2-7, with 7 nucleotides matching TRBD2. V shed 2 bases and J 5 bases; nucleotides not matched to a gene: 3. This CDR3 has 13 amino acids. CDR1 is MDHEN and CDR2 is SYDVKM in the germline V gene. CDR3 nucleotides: TGTGCCAGCAGTTTAGCGGGAGTTAACGAGCAGTACTTC. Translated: CASSLAGVNEQYF.

DNA of the CDR3: TGTGCCAGCAGTCCGGGGGGACAGGACTATGGCTACACCTTC. As protein: CASSPGGQDYGYTF. The chain uses TRBV6-5 and TRBJ1-2, with TRBD1 matching over 8 bases. Germline CDR1 is MNHEY and CDR2 is SVGAGI. The ends lost 5 bases at V and 3 bases at J; junction bases unmatched: 5. This CDR3 comprises 14 residues.

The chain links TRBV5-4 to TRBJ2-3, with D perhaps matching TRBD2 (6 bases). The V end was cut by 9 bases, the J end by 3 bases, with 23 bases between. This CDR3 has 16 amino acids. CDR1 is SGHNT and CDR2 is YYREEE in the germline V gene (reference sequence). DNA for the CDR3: TGTGCCACCCACGAGTCATCCGGACTATCGACAGATACGCAGTATTTT. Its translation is CATHESSGLSTDTQYF.

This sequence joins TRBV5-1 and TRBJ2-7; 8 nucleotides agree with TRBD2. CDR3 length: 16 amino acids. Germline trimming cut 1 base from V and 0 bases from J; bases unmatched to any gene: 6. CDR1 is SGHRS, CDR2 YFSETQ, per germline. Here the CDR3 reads CASSLNGGGSSYEQYF. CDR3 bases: TGCGCCAGCAGCTTGAACGGCGGGGGGAGCTCCTACGAGCAGTACTTC.

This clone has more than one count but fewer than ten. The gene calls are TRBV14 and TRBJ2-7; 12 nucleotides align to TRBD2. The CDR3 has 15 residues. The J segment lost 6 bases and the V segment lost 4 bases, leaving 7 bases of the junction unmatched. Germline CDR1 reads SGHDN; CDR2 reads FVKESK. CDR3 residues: CASSPRLAGAVEQYF. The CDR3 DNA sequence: TGTGCCAGCAGCCCGCGACTAGCGGGAGCCGTCGAGCAGTACTTC.

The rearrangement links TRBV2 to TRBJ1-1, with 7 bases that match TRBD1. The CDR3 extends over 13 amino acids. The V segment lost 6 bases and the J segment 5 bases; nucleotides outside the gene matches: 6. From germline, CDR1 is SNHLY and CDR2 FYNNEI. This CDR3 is CASSNRGGTEAFF. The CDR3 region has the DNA TGTGCCAGCAGCAACAGGGGTGGAACTGAAGCTTTCTTT.

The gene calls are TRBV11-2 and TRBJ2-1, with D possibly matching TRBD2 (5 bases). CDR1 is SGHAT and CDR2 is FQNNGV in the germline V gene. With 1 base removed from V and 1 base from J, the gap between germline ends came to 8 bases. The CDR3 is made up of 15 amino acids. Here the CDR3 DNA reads TGTGCCAGCAGCTTAGTTCCGGGATCCTACAATGAGCAGTTCTTC. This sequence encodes CASSLVPGSYNEQFF.

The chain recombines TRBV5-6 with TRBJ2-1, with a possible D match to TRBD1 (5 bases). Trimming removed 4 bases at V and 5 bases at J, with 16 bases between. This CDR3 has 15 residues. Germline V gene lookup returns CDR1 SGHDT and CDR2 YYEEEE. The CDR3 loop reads CASSRSRGYNNEQFF. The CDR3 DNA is TGTGCCAGCAGCAGGTCTAGGGGATACAACAATGAGCAGTTCTTC.

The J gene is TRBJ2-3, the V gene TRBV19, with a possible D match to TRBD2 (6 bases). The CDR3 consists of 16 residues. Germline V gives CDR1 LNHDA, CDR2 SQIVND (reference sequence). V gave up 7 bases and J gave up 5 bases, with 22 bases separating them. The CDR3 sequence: CASIRKLAGRGDTQYF. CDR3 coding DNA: TGTGCCAGTATCCGCAAACTAGCAGGACGCGGAGATACGCAGTATTTT. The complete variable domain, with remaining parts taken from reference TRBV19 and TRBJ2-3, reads DGGITQSPKYLFRKEGQNVTLSCEQNLNHDAMYWYRQDPGQGLRLIYYSQIVNDFQKGDIAEGYSVSREKKESFPLTVTSAQKNPTAFYLCASIRKLAGRGDTQYFGPGTRLTVL.

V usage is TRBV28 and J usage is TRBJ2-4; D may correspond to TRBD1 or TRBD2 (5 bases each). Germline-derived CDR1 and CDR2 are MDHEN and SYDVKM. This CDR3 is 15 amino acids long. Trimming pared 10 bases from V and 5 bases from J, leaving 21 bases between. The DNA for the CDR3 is TGTGCCATAACCGGGACCTCACCTGGCCAAAACATTCAGTACTTC. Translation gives CAITGTSPGQNIQYF.

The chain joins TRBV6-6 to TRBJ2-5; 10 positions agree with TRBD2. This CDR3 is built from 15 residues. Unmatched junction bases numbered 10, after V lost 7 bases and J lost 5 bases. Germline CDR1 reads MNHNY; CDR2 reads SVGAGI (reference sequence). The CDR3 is CASNQAGTSVETQYF. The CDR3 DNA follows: TGTGCCAGCAACCAAGCCGGGACTAGCGTCGAGACCCAGTACTTC.

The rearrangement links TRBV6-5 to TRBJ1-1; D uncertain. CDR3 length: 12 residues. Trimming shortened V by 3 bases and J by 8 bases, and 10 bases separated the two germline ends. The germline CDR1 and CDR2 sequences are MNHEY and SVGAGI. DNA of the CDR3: TGTGCCAGCAGTTATCGGTGGGTCGAAGCTTTCTTT. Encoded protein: CASSYRWVEAFF.

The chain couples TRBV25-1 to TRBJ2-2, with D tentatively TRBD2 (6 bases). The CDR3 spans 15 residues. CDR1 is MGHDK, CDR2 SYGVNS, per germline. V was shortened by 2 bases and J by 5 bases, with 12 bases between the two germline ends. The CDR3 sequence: CASSEPRTTTGELFF. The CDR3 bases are TGTGCCAGCAGTGAACCTCGGACTACAACCGGGGAGCTGTTTTTT.